These 13 T cell receptor beta chains came from one sample sequenced in a study of T cells in Graves' hyperthyroidism and ophthalmopathy (dated by TCRdb to about 2019). Receptors were amplified or captured by multiplex PCR. For sequencing, an Illumina HiSeq 2000 was employed. The TCR beta CDR3 regions were amplified from the RNA transcripts. A first-round RT-PCR of the TCR CDR3 used the HTBI primer set with the Qiagen OneStep RT-PCR kit. Clones were called with MiXCR by TCRdb after fastp trimmed the public reads at Q25, and only in-frame beta chains were retained. Each CDR3 protein appears once, grouped with its most common genes and DNA. In all, the sample holds nearly 600,000 distinct CDR3 sequences, and approximately 15% of those were seen once. 5.8% of the sample goes to the ten largest clones. Sequenced: blood. All receptors derive from a woman in her 30s with Graves' hyperthyroidism that later progressed to Graves' ophthalmopathy.

This clonotype has a count of ten or more. The V call is TRBV6-2 or TRBV6-3, the J call TRBJ1-1, with no clear D. The CDR3 consists of 12 residues. The V gene's germline CDR1 is MNHEY and CDR2 SVGEGT. V dropped 2 bases and J dropped 10 bases, with 11 bases sitting between them. The CDR3 region is CASSYRNLGAFF. The CDR3 DNA reads TGTGCCAGCAGTTACCGCAACCTCGGAGCTTTCTTT.

This clonotype was observed many times. The genes are TRBV11-2 and TRBJ1-2; D not resolved. Germline CDR1 is SGHAT and CDR2 is FQNNGV. Between the trimmed V and J ends, which lost 2 bases and 4 bases, there was a span of 8 bases. The CDR3 runs 13 residues. The CDR3 DNA is TGTGCCAGCAGCTTAACTACGACCTATGGCTACACCTTC. This sequence encodes CASSLTTTYGYTF.

This clonotype was observed at least ten times. The chain combines TRBV7-6 with TRBJ1-1; 7 bases fit TRBD1. Germline V CDR1 and CDR2: SGHVS, FNYEAQ. The CDR3 is 17 residues long. V shed 1 base and J 3 bases; nucleotides not matched to a gene: 11. Written as DNA, the CDR3 is TGTGCCAGCAGCTTAGTTAGAGACAGGGTTACTTACACTGAAGCTTTCTTT. As protein: CASSLVRDRVTYTEAFF.

About this clonotype: With a much larger clone just one base away, this may be a read error. As the CDR3 is not closed by the conserved phenylalanine or tryptophan, this likely results from a read error. This chain uses TRBV12-3 or TRBV12-4 with TRBJ1-1, with D unresolved. V lost 6 bases to trimming and J lost 0 bases, with 11 bases between them. CDR3 size: 14 residues. Here the CDR3 reads CASRLIGLNTEAFL. CDR3 sequence (DNA): TGTGCCAGCAGGTTGATAGGTTTGAACACTGAAGCTTTCTTA.

This clonotype occurred many times. J is TRBJ1-4 and V is TRBV20-1; D is unresolved. Trimming removed 6 bases from V and 8 bases from J, with 16 bases in between. The CDR3 loop spans 13 amino acids. From germline, CDR1 is DFQATT and CDR2 SNEGSKA (reference sequence). CDR3 bases: TGCAGTGCCCGAGGAAATTGGGGAGAAAAACTGTTTTTT. Translating it yields CSARGNWGEKLFF.

In this sample, this clonotype turned up many times. The chain has TRBV5-1 and TRBJ1-4; D gene uncertain. Germline V gene sequence: CDR1 SGHRS, CDR2 YFSETQ. The CDR3 contains 14 residues. V was trimmed by 1 base and J by 7 bases, leaving 11 bases between them. The CDR3 is CASSLWERSEKLFF. The CDR3 nucleotides are TGCGCCAGCAGCTTGTGGGAAAGGAGTGAAAAACTGTTTTTT.

A remark on this clonotype: This may come from a read error, since a much larger clone is one base off. CDR3 coding DNA: TGTGCCACCAGCAGAGGAAACAGGAGCGGAGAGACCCAGTACTTC. Translating it yields CATSRGNRSGETQYF. This chain links TRBV24-1 with TRBJ2-5; D tentatively reads TRBD1 or TRBD2 (5 bases each). This CDR3 has 15 residues. Deletions cut 7 bases from V and 4 bases from J, with 18 bases between. The V gene's germline CDR1 is KGHDR and CDR2 SFDVKD.

This clonotype has a count of ten or more. The chain links TRBV19 to TRBJ2-7, with D tentatively TRBD2 (6 bases). V was clipped by 10 bases and J by 3 bases, with 16 bases between them. This CDR3 is built from 13 residues. The germline V gene encodes CDR1 LNHDA and CDR2 SQIVND (reference sequence). In DNA, the CDR3 is TGTGCCACGGGGGAAGGCATCTTCTACGAGCAGTACTTC. Protein sequence: CATGEGIFYEQYF. Full variable domain (missing parts from reference TRBV19 and TRBJ2-7): DGGITQSPKYLFRKEGQNVTLSCEQNLNHDAMYWYRQDPGQGLRLIYYSQIVNDFQKGDIAEGYSVSREKKESFPLTVTSAQKNPTAFYLCATGEGIFYEQYFGPGTRLTVT.

This chain joins TRBV3-1 and TRBJ2-1; D remains unclear. This CDR3 region has 12 residues. Deletions cut 1 base from V and 9 bases from J, with 7 bases between. Per the germline V gene, CDR1 is LGHDT and CDR2 is YNNKEL (reference sequence). CDR3 DNA sequence: TGTGCCAGCAGCCAAGTAGACGGTGAGCAGTTCTTC. As protein: CASSQVDGEQFF.

This clonotype was detected ten times or more. The J gene is TRBJ1-5, the V gene TRBV19; the D is unclear. Trimming removed 5 bases at V and 0 bases at J, with 8 bases between. The CDR3 length is 14 residues. Germline V gene sequence: CDR1 LNHDA, CDR2 SQIVND (reference sequence). CDR3 in DNA: TGTGCCAGTAGTGATCGGGATAGCAATCAGCCCCAGCATTTT. Protein product: CASSDRDSNQPQHF. The full variable domain, completed using reference TRBV19 and TRBJ1-5, is DGGITQSPKYLFRKEGQNVTLSCEQNLNHDAMYWYRQDPGQGLRLIYYSQIVNDFQKGDIAEGYSVSREKKESFPLTVTSAQKNPTAFYLCASSDRDSNQPQHFGDGTRLSIL.

The CDR3 nucleotides read TGTGCCAGCAGTACTTGGACTAGCGGGCCGCAGGAGACCCAGTACTTC. Its protein product is CASSTWTSGPQETQYF. J is TRBJ2-5 and V is TRBV12-3 or TRBV12-4, with 11 bases matching TRBD2. The junction had 10 bases not matched to a gene; V was cut back by 5 bases and J by 5 bases. The length of the CDR3 is 16 residues.

The chain joins TRBV28 to TRBJ1-1; D is unresolved. CDR3 size: 18 residues. Trimming cost V 4 bases and J 0 bases, with 21 bases left between them. CDR1 is MDHEN, CDR2 SYDVKM, per germline. The CDR3, as DNA: TGTGCCAGCAGTTCCTACCTCCGACCCACCACCATGAACACTGAAGCTTTCTTT. Amino acid sequence: CASSSYLRPTTMNTEAFF. Full variable domain (missing parts from reference TRBV28 and TRBJ1-1): DVKVTQSSRYLVKRTGEKVFLECVQDMDHENMFWYRQDPGLGLRLIYFSYDVKMKEKGDIPEGYSVSREKKERFSLILESASTNQTSMYLCASSSYLRPTTMNTEAFFGQGTRLTVV.

This clonotype was picked up a small number of times. J is TRBJ2-7 and V is TRBV2, with 7 bases fitting TRBD1. CDR1 and CDR2 (germline): SNHLY, FYNNEI. The V segment lost 5 bases and the J segment 6 bases; nucleotides outside the gene matches: 10. The CDR3 is 14 residues long. CDR3 coding DNA: TGTGCCAGCAGTACAGGGGTCATGGCTCTCGAGCAGTACTTC. It translates to CASSTGVMALEQYF. Full variable domain (missing parts from reference TRBV2 and TRBJ2-7): EPEVTQTPSHQVTQMGQEVILRCVPISNHLYFYWYRQILGQKVEFLVSFYNNEISEKSEIFDDQFSVERPDGSNFTLKIRSTKLEDSAMYFCASSTGVMALEQYFGPGTRLTVT.